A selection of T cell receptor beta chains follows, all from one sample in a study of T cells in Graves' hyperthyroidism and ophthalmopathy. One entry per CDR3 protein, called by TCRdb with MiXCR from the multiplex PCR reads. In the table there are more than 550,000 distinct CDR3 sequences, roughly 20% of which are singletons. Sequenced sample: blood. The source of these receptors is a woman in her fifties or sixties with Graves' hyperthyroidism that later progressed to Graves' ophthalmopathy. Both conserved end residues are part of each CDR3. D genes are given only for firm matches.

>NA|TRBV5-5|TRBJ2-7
CASSPGYLGANEQYF
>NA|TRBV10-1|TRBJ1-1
CASSETGGTEAFF
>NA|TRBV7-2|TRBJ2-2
CASRETANTGELFF
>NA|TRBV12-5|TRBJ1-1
CASGLPREGGNTEAFF
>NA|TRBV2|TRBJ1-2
CATSSGNYGYTF
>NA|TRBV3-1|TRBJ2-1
CASSQDTLRDEQFF
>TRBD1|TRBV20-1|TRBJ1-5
CSAPRTGAAWGWNNQPQHF
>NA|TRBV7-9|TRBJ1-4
CAGSTNQVDTRGEKLFF
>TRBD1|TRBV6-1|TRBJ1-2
CASRETDRGGYTF
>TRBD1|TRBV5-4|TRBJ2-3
CASSLRTGVPDTQYF
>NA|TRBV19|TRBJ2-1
CASSIRAALGLGEQFF
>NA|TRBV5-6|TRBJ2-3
CASSLELASTDTQYF
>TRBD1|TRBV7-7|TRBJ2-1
CASSAISGGNEQFF
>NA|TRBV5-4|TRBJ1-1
CASSLTVRTEAFF
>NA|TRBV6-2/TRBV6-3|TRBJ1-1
CASSYSRFPGNTEAFF
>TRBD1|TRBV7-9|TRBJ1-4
CASSLGQSTTNEKLFF
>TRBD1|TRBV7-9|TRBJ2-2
CASIFTTGTNTGELFF
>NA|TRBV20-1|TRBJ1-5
CSATMGGQPQHF
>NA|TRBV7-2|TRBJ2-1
CASSLDVNGGQQFF
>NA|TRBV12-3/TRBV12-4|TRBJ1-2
CASTYRASGYTF
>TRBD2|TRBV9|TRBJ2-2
CASSVGGGGANTGELFF
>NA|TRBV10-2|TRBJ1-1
CASSETGRDTEAFF
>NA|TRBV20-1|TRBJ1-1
CSASPVPGAEAFF
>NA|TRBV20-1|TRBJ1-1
CSARDPGRRTEAFF
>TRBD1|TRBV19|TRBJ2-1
CASTLGQGSSYNEQFF
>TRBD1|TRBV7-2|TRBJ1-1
CASRTGWGSEAFF
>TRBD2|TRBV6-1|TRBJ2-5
CASSYGTSGGAETQYF
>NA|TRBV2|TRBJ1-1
CASSESGIDATEAFF
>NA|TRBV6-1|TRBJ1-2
CASSEFSGYGYTF
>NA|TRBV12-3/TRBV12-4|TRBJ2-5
CASSFSTQNPQETQYF
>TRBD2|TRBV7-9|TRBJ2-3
CASSLPLAGSTDTQYF
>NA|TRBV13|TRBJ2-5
CASSLDRSQETQYF
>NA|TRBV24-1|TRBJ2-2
CATSDPGTNTNTGELFF
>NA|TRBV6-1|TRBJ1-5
CASSTQVQPQHF
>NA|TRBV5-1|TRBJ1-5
CASSLYWKGEGSNQPQHF
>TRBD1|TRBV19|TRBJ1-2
CASSNGPGQEYGYTF
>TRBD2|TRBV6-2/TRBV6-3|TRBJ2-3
CASSYSTAGGSDTQYF
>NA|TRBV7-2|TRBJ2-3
CASSPSGGAIDTQYF
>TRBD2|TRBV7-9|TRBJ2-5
CASSLNLLAEETQYF
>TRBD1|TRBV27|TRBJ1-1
CASRTGGTEAFF
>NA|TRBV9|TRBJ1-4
CASSVDLPSGATNEKLFF